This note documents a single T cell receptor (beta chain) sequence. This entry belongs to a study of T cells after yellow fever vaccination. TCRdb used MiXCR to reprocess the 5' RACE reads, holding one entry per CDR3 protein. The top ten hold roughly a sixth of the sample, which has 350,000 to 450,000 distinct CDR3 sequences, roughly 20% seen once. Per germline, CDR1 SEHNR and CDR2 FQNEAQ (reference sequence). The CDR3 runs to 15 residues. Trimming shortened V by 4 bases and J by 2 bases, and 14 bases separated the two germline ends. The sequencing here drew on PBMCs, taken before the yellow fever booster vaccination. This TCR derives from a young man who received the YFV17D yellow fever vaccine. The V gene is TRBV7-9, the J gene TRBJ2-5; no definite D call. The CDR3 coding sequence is TGTGCCAGCAGCTCGACAACCTGGGGTCAAGAGACCCAGTACTTC. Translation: CASSSTTWGQETQYF.